Listed here are 18 T cell receptor beta chains from one sample, sequenced in a study of blood T cell repertoires in COVID-19. The table came from immunoSEQ multiplex PCR; TCRdb's copy has only in-frame clones and leaves some out. The table records a few hundred thousand clones, less than 90% of them present only once. The sample was PBMCs or T cells enriched from blood (not recorded which). Receptors were obtained from a woman aged 50 to 60 who had recovered from COVID-19.

This chain links TRBV10-3 with TRBJ1-1, with 8 bases that match TRBD1. J gave up 7 bases and V 0 bases, and 7 bases lay outside the gene matches. Germline V gene data show CDR1 as ENHRY and CDR2 as SYGVKD. The CDR3 length is 15 residues. The CDR3 DNA follows: TGTGCCATCAGTGAGTCGGCAGGGGGCTTTATTGAAGCTTTCTTT. Translation: CAISESAGGFIEAFF.

The chain recombines TRBV5-4 with TRBJ2-7; 12 nucleotides line up with TRBD2. The J segment lost 3 bases and the V segment lost 4 bases, leaving 5 bases of the junction unmatched. The germline CDR1 and CDR2 sequences are SGHNT and YYREEE (reference sequence). The CDR3 covers 15 residues. The CDR3 loop is CASSQKLAGGYEQYF. The DNA of the CDR3 is TGTGCCAGCAGCCAAAAACTAGCGGGGGGCTACGAGCAGTACTTC.

The CDR3: CASSYTPGQRTGELFF. The CDR3 DNA is TGTGCCAGCAGTTACACCCCGGGACAACGAACCGGGGAGCTGTTTTTT. V gene TRBV6-5 combines with J gene TRBJ2-2; TRBD1 might be the D (6 bases). Germline assignment: CDR1 MNHEY and CDR2 SVGAGI. The CDR3 is 16 residues long. V was cut by 2 bases and J by 5 bases, with 15 bases left in between.

The chain uses TRBV30 and TRBJ2-3, with 7 bases aligning to TRBD1. The CDR3 length is 13 residues. Per the germline V gene, CDR1 is GTSNPN and CDR2 is SVGIG (reference sequence). J lost 4 bases, V lost 0 bases, and 1 base had no gene match. DNA of the CDR3: TGTGCCTGGAGTGTACAGGGGCCAGATACGCAGTATTTT. Translation: CAWSVQGPDTQYF.

J is TRBJ1-2 and V is TRBV5-1; no firm D call. Trimming took 4 bases from V and 8 from J, leaving 15 bases between them. This CDR3 has 13 amino acids. Germline lookup yields CDR1 SGHRS and CDR2 YFSETQ. The chain's CDR3 is CASSDGVGFGYTF. DNA for the CDR3: TGCGCCAGCAGCGATGGAGTCGGCTTCGGCTACACCTTC.

The chain combines TRBV6-1 with TRBJ2-1; 10 nucleotides match TRBD1. CDR3 size: 15 residues. V shed 5 bases and J 7 bases; nucleotides not matched to a gene: 8. Germline lookup yields CDR1 MNHNS and CDR2 SASEGT. The CDR3 DNA is TGTGCCAGCAGTATCACCGGGACAGGGGTAAATGAGCAGTTCTTC. Encoded protein: CASSITGTGVNEQFF.

This chain uses TRBV11-2 with TRBJ1-1; maybe TRBD1 (6 bases). This CDR3 region has 12 residues. From germline, CDR1 is SGHAT and CDR2 FQNNGV. Trimming left V 5 bases short and J 5 bases short, with 9 bases between. CDR3 DNA: TGTGCCAGCAGCAAAACAGGGACTGAAGCTTTCTTT. Translated: CASSKTGTEAFF. Combining the CDR3 with reference TRBV11-2 and TRBJ1-1 gives the whole variable domain EAGVAQSPRYKIIEKRQSVAFWCNPISGHATLYWYQQILGQGPKLLIQFQNNGVVDDSQLPKDRFSAERLKGVDSTLKIQPAKLEDSAVYLCASSKTGTEAFFGQGTRLTVV.

V is TRBV30 and J is TRBJ1-4; possibly TRBD1 for D (5 bases). Trimming stripped 0 bases from V and 4 bases from J, with 9 bases between. CDR3 length: 14 amino acids. Germline assignment: CDR1 GTSNPN and CDR2 SVGIG (reference sequence). CDR3 amino acids: CAWSVLDSNEKLFF. The CDR3 DNA is TGTGCCTGGAGTGTACTTGACAGTAATGAAAAACTGTTTTTT.

The chain carries TRBV18 and TRBJ1-1; D unresolved. The germline V gene encodes CDR1 KGHSH and CDR2 LQKENI. The CDR3 runs to 15 residues. V shed 1 base and J shed 3 bases, with 12 bases lying between them. CDR3 sequence (DNA): TGTGCCAGCTCACCACTCCCCACAGCATACACTGAAGCTTTCTTT. Its translation is CASSPLPTAYTEAFF.

This CDR3 is CASSLSGGANYGYTF. CDR3 bases: TGTGCCAGCAGCTTATCTGGGGGGGCCAACTATGGCTACACCTTC. The chain is built from TRBV7-2 and TRBJ1-2; tentatively, D is TRBD1 (6 bases). V lost 2 bases and J 2 bases, leaving 12 bases between the germline ends. This CDR3 is 15 amino acids long. Germline CDR1 reads SGHTA; CDR2 reads FQGNSA.

V and J are TRBV2 and TRBJ1-2, with 8 bases fitting TRBD1. V lost 2 bases, J lost 8 bases, and 10 bases stayed unmatched. Germline CDR1 and CDR2: SNHLY and FYNNEI. CDR3 length equals 15 residues. The CDR3 reads CASSERQGTRYGYTF. The CDR3 nucleotides read TGTGCCAGCAGTGAACGACAGGGGACGAGGTACGGCTACACCTTC.

This clone was detected only once. The genes are TRBV3-1 (or the pseudogene TRBV3-2) and TRBJ2-5, with a tentative D call TRBD1 (6 bases). From germline, CDR1 is LGHDT and CDR2 YNNKEL (reference sequence). The CDR3 loop spans 15 amino acids. The V end lost 1 base, the J end lost 1 base, and 10 bases lay between the germline ends. The CDR3 reads CASSQGQAIQETQYF. In nucleotides, the CDR3 is TGTGCCAGCAGCCAAGGACAGGCGATCCAAGAGACCCAGTACTTC.

The chain combines TRBV5-1 with TRBJ2-5; 12 nucleotides match TRBD2. Looked up from germline, CDR1 is SGHRS and CDR2 is YFSETQ. The CDR3 spans 19 residues. V was pared by 4 bases and J by 2 bases, with 15 bases of the junction left unmatched. The CDR3 nucleotides are TGCGCCAGCAGCGCCCATACGGTACCGACTAGCGGGGGACAAGAGACCCAGTACTTC. This sequence encodes CASSAHTVPTSGGQETQYF.

Points on this clone: Other DNA sequences of this sample code for an identical CDR3. This rearrangement joins TRBV9 to TRBJ1-2; D is ambiguous. This CDR3 has 13 amino acids. Germline lookup yields CDR1 SGDLS and CDR2 YYNGEE. Trimming removed 0 bases at V and 3 bases at J, with 6 bases between. CDR3 coding DNA: TGTGCCAGCAGCGTAGGGGGAGACTATGGCTACACCTTC. It is translated as CASSVGGDYGYTF.

The genes are TRBV7-9 and TRBJ1-1, with TRBD1 as a possible D gene (6 bases). Trimming took 5 bases from V and 0 from J, leaving 13 bases between them. The CDR3 consists of 15 residues. The V gene's germline CDR1 is SEHNR and CDR2 FQNEAQ (reference sequence). The chain's CDR3 is CASSIKQGLNTEAFF. The CDR3 coding sequence is TGTGCCAGCAGCATTAAACAGGGCCTGAACACTGAAGCTTTCTTT.

This chain joins TRBV4-3 and TRBJ2-7, with 8 bases fitting TRBD2. The CDR3 covers 17 residues. The junction had 11 bases not matched to a gene; V was cut back by 0 bases and J by 4 bases. In germline, CDR1 is LGHNA, CDR2 YSLEER. CDR3 amino acids: CASSQDIGGAGIYEQYF. The CDR3 DNA is TGCGCCAGCAGCCAAGACATCGGGGGGGCCGGTATATACGAGCAGTACTTC.

This chain joins TRBV5-1 and TRBJ1-2, with a possible D match to TRBD1 (5 bases). V lost 7 bases and J 3 bases, leaving 19 bases between the germline ends. This CDR3 is built from 15 residues. CDR1 SGHRS and CDR2 YFSETQ come from the germline V gene. CDR3: CASAPPAGYDYGYTF. CDR3 nucleotides: TGCGCCAGCGCTCCCCCCGCAGGGTACGACTATGGCTACACCTTC.

J is TRBJ2-2 and V is TRBV3-1 (or the pseudogene TRBV3-2); TRBD2 matches at 15 bases. The ends lost 2 bases at V and 0 bases at J; junction bases unmatched: 10. Germline V gene lookup returns CDR1 LGHDT and CDR2 YNNKEL (reference sequence). CDR3 length equals 21 residues. CDR3 region: CASSQILSGLAGGSNTGELFF. In DNA form, the CDR3 reads TGTGCCAGCAGCCAAATCCTCTCGGGACTAGCGGGAGGTTCGAACACCGGGGAGCTGTTTTTT.